This T cell receptor beta chain was retrieved from a study of cytomegalovirus exposure and HLA in healthy donors. The germline V and J ends were trimmed by 3 bases and 0 bases, with 17 bases remaining between them. Germline-derived CDR1 and CDR2 are MNHEY and SMNVEV (reference sequence). This CDR3 is 18 amino acids long. The PCR employed 60 Vbeta primers together with 13 Jbeta primers. The table came from immunoSEQ multiplex PCR; TCRdb's copy has only in-frame clones and leaves some out. The sample carries approximately 100,000 clones, over 60% recorded once. As concerns this clone: Its antigen is undetermined.

Study findings and constraints: An Asian-associated ancestry cluster reportedly showed fewer N-insertions than the roughly 670-donor mean in a later analysis.

The sequence was collected from a man in his sixties in good health and CMV-seropositive. The rearrangement joins TRBV27 to TRBJ2-2, with a tentative D call TRBD2 (5 bases). The sequencing input was PBMCs. CDR3 bases: TGTGCCAGCAGTTTCGTGACGGGGATACCCGCGAACACCGGGGAGCTGTTTTTT. This encodes CASSFVTGIPANTGELFF.